Listed below are T cell receptor beta chains from one sample, sequenced in a study of T cells in localized non-small cell lung cancer. Profiling relied on immunoSEQ multiplex PCR, and the TCRdb table lists in-frame clones only, not all of them. The sample gives about 41,000 clones, around 83% of which show up once; almost 8% is in the top ten. Here the sequenced sample was PBMCs, taken before any cancer treatment. These TCRs come from a man between 40 and 69 years old with stage II lung adenocarcinoma. Each CDR3 is given with its conserved first and last residue. The order of the fields is V gene, clone size, J gene, D gene, CDR3 protein, CDR3 DNA. The D gene is left open where the match is weak. The size of a clone is reported for some rows only, either as once, few or many, or as a class for expanded clones.

>TRBV10-3|NA|TRBJ1-1|NA
CAISVRQSGTEAFF
TGTGCCATCAGTGTAAGACAGTCCGGGACTGAAGCTTTCTTT
>TRBV27|NA|TRBJ2-7|TRBD1
CASRRTGDLSYEQYF
TGTGCCAGCAGGAGGACAGGGGACCTCTCCTACGAGCAGTACTTC
>TRBV28|NA|TRBJ2-5|NA
CASSLGETQYF
TGTGCCAGCAGTTTGGGGGAGACCCAGTACTTC
>TRBV11-2|NA|TRBJ1-3|NA
CASSLAGPSSGNTIYF
TGTGCCAGCAGCCTCGCCGGACCGAGCTCTGGAAACACCATATATTTT
>TRBV18|NA|TRBJ1-6|NA
CASSPGVGVNSPLHF
TGTGCCAGCTCACCGGGCGTAGGGGTCAATTCACCCCTCCACTTT
>TRBV9|once|TRBJ2-1|TRBD1
CASSSGQGKNNEQFF
TGTGCCAGCAGCTCCGGACAGGGAAAGAACAATGAGCAGTTCTTC
>TRBV7-8|NA|TRBJ2-3|NA
CASSLAGQRDTQYF
TGTGCCAGCAGCTTAGCAGGCCAGCGGGATACGCAGTATTTT
>TRBV28|NA|TRBJ1-1|NA
CASSTQRQMNTEAFF
TGTGCCAGCAGTACCCAACGACAGATGAACACTGAAGCTTTCTTT
>TRBV7-3|NA|TRBJ2-3|NA
CASSSQPLGQRGRDTQYF
TGTGCCAGCAGCTCTCAGCCGCTCGGACAGAGGGGTAGGGATACGCAGTATTTT
>TRBV25-1|NA|TRBJ2-3|TRBD1
CASSGMTGTRTDTQYF
TGTGCCAGCAGTGGAATGACAGGGACACGCACAGATACGCAGTATTTT
>TRBV4-1|NA|TRBJ1-2|NA
CASSQGVGGVTF
TGCGCCAGCAGCCAAGGCGTTGGGGGGGTGACCTTC
>TRBV18|NA|TRBJ2-7|TRBD2
CASSTSGGHYEQYF
TGTGCCAGCAGCACTAGCGGGGGACACTACGAGCAGTACTTC
>TRBV11-2|NA|TRBJ2-2|NA
CASSLSAELFF
TGTGCCAGCAGCTTATCTGCGGAGCTGTTTTTT